The 16 T cell receptor beta chains presented below share a single source sample, sequenced in a study of regulatory T cells in long-lasting Graves disease. Construction of the TCR beta libraries employed iRepertoire HTBI primers in conjunction with Arm-PCR of CDR3 regions. TCRdb redid the calling of the multiplex PCR reads with MiXCR, one entry per CDR3 protein. The sample lists around 460,000 distinct CDR3 sequences; around 15% were seen once. Regarding time point: newly diagnosed GD, antithyroid drugs for less than 3 months. The authors made the TCR library using RNA they extracted from PBMCs. These sequences were also reported in another study, on T cells in Graves' hyperthyroidism and ophthalmopathy.

Sequenced here: peripheral blood mononuclear cells (PBMCs), sampled at new diagnosis, from a patient treated with antithyroid drugs. All receptors come from a woman aged 50 to 60 with Graves disease.

This clonotype has a handful of counts. The CDR3 loop reads CASSLVEDGEQFF. In DNA, the CDR3 is TGTGCCAGCAGCTTAGTTGAGGATGGAGAGCAGTTCTTC. The chain links TRBV7-6 to TRBJ2-1; D remains unclear. Looked up from germline, CDR1 is SGHVS and CDR2 is FNYEAQ. The ends were cut back, 1 base at V and 10 bases at J, with 11 bases in the middle. This CDR3 spans 13 amino acids.

This clonotype was detected ten times or more. The chain couples TRBV28 to TRBJ1-1; D is uncertain. The CDR3 spans 12 residues. Trimming removed 8 bases from V and 8 bases from J, with 15 bases in between. CDR1 and CDR2 from the germline V gene are MDHEN and SYDVKM. The DNA of the CDR3 is TGTGCCAGCCAAAACCCATCAAGAGAAGCTTTCTTT. Translation: CASQNPSREAFF.

The rearrangement joins TRBV5-1 to TRBJ2-7, with 7 nucleotides matching TRBD1. Germline V gives CDR1 SGHRS, CDR2 YFSETQ. This CDR3 contains 18 residues. Trimming cost V 4 bases and J 6 bases; bases outside gene matches: 22. The CDR3 nucleotides read TGCGCCAGCAGCCCGCGGCTCGTAGGCACAGGGGTTATTGTCGAGCAGTACTTC. Its translation: CASSPRLVGTGVIVEQYF.

The table lists this clonotype with many counts. The chain has TRBV20-1 and TRBJ2-7, with D perhaps matching TRBD1 (6 bases). CDR3 length: 14 amino acids. V was trimmed by 3 bases and J by 4 bases, leaving 16 bases between them. Germline CDR1 reads DFQATT; CDR2 reads SNEGSKA (reference sequence). CDR3 DNA: TGCAGTGCTAGGCCCAGACCGGGACAATACGAGCAGTACTTC. Amino acid sequence: CSARPRPGQYEQYF.

This rearrangement joins TRBV6-1 to TRBJ2-5; possible D gene TRBD1, 5 bases. The CDR3 has 14 amino acids. V was trimmed by 4 bases and J by 5 bases, leaving 14 bases between them. Germline CDR1 MNHNS, CDR2 SASEGT. The CDR3 reads CASSARQTQETQYF. The CDR3 bases are TGTGCCAGCAGTGCCCGACAGACGCAGGAGACCCAGTACTTC.

This clonotype appeared many times. The V and J genes are TRBV6-1 and TRBJ2-2, with 7 bases aligning to TRBD1. V dropped 6 bases and J dropped 8; count of bases not matched to a gene: 15. The CDR3 consists of 16 residues. CDR1 is MNHNS and CDR2 is SASEGT in the germline V gene. The CDR3 loop reads CASRRGWTGIEGELFF. In nucleotides, the CDR3 is TGTGCCAGCAGAAGGGGGTGGACAGGAATCGAAGGGGAGCTGTTTTTT.

In this sample, this clonotype turned up once. The chain uses TRBV7-9 and TRBJ1-1; the match to TRBD1 covers 7 bases. Germline V gene lookup returns CDR1 SEHNR and CDR2 FQNEAQ (reference sequence). This CDR3 comprises 17 residues. The V segment lost 1 base and the J segment 1 base; nucleotides outside the gene matches: 9. The DNA of the CDR3 is TGTGCCAGCAGCTTAGGGGGGGGGGGACAGCGGAACACTGAAGCTTTCTTT. Amino acids: CASSLGGGGQRNTEAFF.

This clonotype was recorded at least ten times. This chain joins TRBV7-2 and TRBJ2-3, with a weak D call TRBD2 (5 bases). There are 16 residues in the CDR3. The V gene's germline CDR1 is SGHTA and CDR2 FQGNSA. Trimming cost V 2 bases and J 2 bases, with 14 bases left between them. DNA for the CDR3: TGTGCCAGCAGCTTACAGTCTAGCAGACCCACAGATACGCAGTATTTT. Amino acids: CASSLQSSRPTDTQYF.

This clonotype was observed a handful of times. V usage is TRBV6-2 or TRBV6-3 and J usage is TRBJ2-2; 9 bases fit TRBD2. The J segment lost 0 bases and the V segment lost 5 bases, leaving 13 bases of the junction unmatched. This CDR3 contains 19 residues. The germline V gene encodes CDR1 MNHEY and CDR2 SVGEGT. The CDR3, as DNA: TGTGCCAGCAGTCACTTGCGGGAGGGGTCCCATTCGAACACCGGGGAGCTGTTTTTT. Translation gives CASSHLREGSHSNTGELFF.

The sample holds a few counts of this clonotype. The chain links TRBV19 to TRBJ1-5; no clear D. Trimming pared 6 bases from V and 3 bases from J, leaving 6 bases between. This CDR3 is built from 12 residues. Germline values: CDR1 LNHDA, CDR2 SQIVND (reference sequence). The CDR3 here is CASRQYNQPQHF. The CDR3 coding sequence is TGTGCCAGTAGACAGTACAATCAGCCCCAGCATTTT.

The chain carries TRBV5-1 and TRBJ2-1; tentatively, D is TRBD2 (5 bases). The CDR3 is made up of 11 amino acids. Per the germline V gene, CDR1 is SGHRS and CDR2 is YFSETQ. V lost 4 bases, J lost 10 bases, and 9 bases lay in between. In DNA form, the CDR3 reads TGCGCCAGCAGCCGCGACTACGAGCAGTTCTTC. It is translated as CASSRDYEQFF.

The V call is TRBV5-4, the J call TRBJ2-3; 8 positions match TRBD2. Germline V gene lookup returns CDR1 SGHNT and CDR2 YYREEE (reference sequence). The CDR3 contains 17 residues. Trimming cost V 4 bases and J 4 bases; bases outside gene matches: 14. This CDR3 reads CASSPRAGGGVADTQYF. CDR3 nucleotide sequence: TGTGCCAGCAGCCCCCGGGCGGGGGGAGGAGTAGCAGATACGCAGTATTTT.

Many counts were recorded for this clonotype. The rearrangement uses TRBV3-1 and TRBJ2-1; 8 nucleotides align to TRBD2. The CDR3 is 15 residues long. The germline CDR1 and CDR2 sequences are LGHDT and YNNKEL (reference sequence). V lost 4 bases, J lost 12 bases, and 14 bases stayed unmatched. CDR3 protein: CASSPGGSGSVGQFF. The CDR3 DNA follows: TGTGCCAGCAGCCCCGGGGGGAGCGGGAGTGTTGGGCAGTTCTTC.

This clonotype showed up just a few times. A single base separates this from a much larger clone, so it may be a read error. The J gene is TRBJ1-1, the V gene TRBV28, with 7 bases that match TRBD1. This CDR3 is built from 16 residues. CDR1 MDHEN and CDR2 SYDVKM come from the germline V gene. The CDR3 DNA is TGTGCCAGCAGTTTCGGGGGACAGCGATGGGGGGCTGAAGCTTCCTTT. This encodes CASSFGGQRWGAEASF.

The table lists this clonotype with many counts. The chain uses TRBV12-3 or TRBV12-4 and TRBJ1-1; no firm D call. The germline V and J ends were trimmed by 8 bases and 2 bases, with 12 bases remaining between them. The CDR3 runs 13 residues. CDR3 residues: CASLAGRNTEAFF. CDR3 DNA sequence: TGTGCCAGCCTTGCGGGAAGAAACACTGAAGCTTTCTTT.

Written as DNA, the CDR3 is TGCAGTGCTAGCCCCCGCTCGACTAGCGGGACCCAATACAATGAGCAGTTCTTC. It yields the protein CSASPRSTSGTQYNEQFF. This rearrangement joins TRBV20-1 to TRBJ2-1; 11 bases agree with TRBD2. The CDR3 is 18 residues long. Germline values: CDR1 DFQATT, CDR2 SNEGSKA (reference sequence). Trimming took 3 bases from V and 4 from J; bases not matched to a gene: 14.